The present TCR beta chain was sequenced within a study of early stage breast cancer tumors (dated by TCRdb to about 2017). General notes on the study: Of the approximately 16 invasive breast tumors, approximately 11 were found to be estrogen receptor-positive, progesterone receptor-positive and HER2-negative. The samples as a whole yielded under 3,500,000 detected templates, corresponding to nearly 1,100,000 unique clonotypes. The average read coverage per sample was roughly 9.6-fold. Of the roughly 12 ER+/PR+/HER2- tumors, eight were classified as invasive ductal carcinomas and four as invasive lobular carcinomas.

Each sample was amplified as two independent genomic DNA replicates: approximately 0.5 ug for blood and about 1.4 ug for tumor or normal breast. Following the manufacturer's instructions, the ImmunoSeq Intro kit was used to carry out TCRB sequencing on genomic DNA. The multiplex PCR ran for 30 to 35 cycles using proprietary primers and spike-in control sequences for absolute quantification. Single-end 150-bp reads were used to sequence an 87-bp fragment spanning the CDR3 plus the flanking V and J genes. Each lane of an Illumina MiSeq using version 3.0 chemistry carried seven multiplexed samples, with two replicates per sample. As for the original processing: Raw data were processed by the vendor's proprietary pipeline, with both replicates merged into one result per sample. Productive rearrangements sharing the V-gene family, CDR3 amino acid sequence and J-gene segment were defined as clonotypes. To compute clonality, the normalized Shannon entropy (Pielou evenness) of TCRB abundances was subtracted from 1. T cell density was estimated by dividing total templates by the number of input cells inferred from the DNA input amount. Recon with default parameters was used to estimate total repertoire diversity and clonality. Clonotypes with over 0.1% abundance in tumor and at least 32-fold higher abundance in tumor than in normal breast were defined as tumor-enriched. TCRdb retrieved this table from immuneACCESS and kept in-frame rearrangements only. Not all clones are present; in checked studies, unresolved V genes account for under half, and no reason is known for the remainder. The DNA gave D and trimming, while V, J and clone size come from that table. The sample profile shows over 11,000 clones; about 79% of them were found once. The ten largest clones represent 7.5% to 9% of the sample.

The germline V gene encodes CDR1 MNHNY and CDR2 SVGAGI (reference sequence). V and J are truncated by 5 bases and 7 bases respectively, leaving an intervening sequence of 15 bases. From its cysteine to its phenylalanine, the CDR3 spans 14 amino acids. CDR3 DNA is the only sequence kept; it has 42 bases, read in frame from the first base. About this clone: This clone's antigen is unknown. Nothing much larger sits one base from this clone, and base qualities are not available.

Adjacent normal breast tissue was collected about 2-4.5 cm away from the tumor, rinsed in PBS and stored in prechilled RNAlater. Because normal breast tissue has high lipid content and low cell density, getting sufficient DNA from normal breast tissue often required 100-300 mg of tissue. The study profiled bulk TCR beta-chain repertoires in matched peripheral blood, tumor and adjacent normal breast tissue taken from some 17 patients with early-stage breast cancer. The Qiagen AllPrep DNA/RNA Mini kit was used for genomic DNA extraction. On the study overall, not on this receptor specifically: Enriched TCRB sequences shared across patients were found to be mostly commonly generated sequences that were unlikely to play an important role in the tumor microenvironment. Repertoires from blood and normal breast were more alike than repertoires from blood and tumor, and in about 90% of the 16 patients, comparing each tissue with blood separated tumor from normal. Sequencing bulk genomic DNA from unsorted cells could not capture chain pairing or functional markers like CD4, CD8 and FOXP3. Tumors showed about 2.5-fold higher T cell density and higher clonality than adjacent normal breast tissue. Because the cohort was small, a breakdown by tumor subtype could not be done.

The chain employs TRBV6-6 and TRBJ1-5, with a tentative D gene TRBD1 over 6 matching bases. This receptor was identified in a person aged 45-65 years with breast cancer. The sequencing input was normal breast tissue next to the tumor. The DNA sequence is given as TGTGCCAGCAGTCCCTGGGGGGCAAGCCAGCCCCAGCATTTT. Translated, this is CASSPWGASQPQHF.